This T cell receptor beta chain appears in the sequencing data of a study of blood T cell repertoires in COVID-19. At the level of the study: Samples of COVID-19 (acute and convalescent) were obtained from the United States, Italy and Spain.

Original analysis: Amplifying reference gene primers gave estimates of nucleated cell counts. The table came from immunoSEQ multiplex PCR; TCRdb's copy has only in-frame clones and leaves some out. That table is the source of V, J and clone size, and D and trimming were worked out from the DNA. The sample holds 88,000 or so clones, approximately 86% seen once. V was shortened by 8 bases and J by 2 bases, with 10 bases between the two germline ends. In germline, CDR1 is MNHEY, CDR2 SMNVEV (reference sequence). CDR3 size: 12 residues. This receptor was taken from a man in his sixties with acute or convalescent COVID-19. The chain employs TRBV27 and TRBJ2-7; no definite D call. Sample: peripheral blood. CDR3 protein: CASGLGPYEQYF. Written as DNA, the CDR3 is TGTGCCAGCGGGTTGGGCCCCTACGAGCAGTACTTC.